Below, one T cell receptor (beta chain) is given with its context. Its antigen is undetermined. Germline V gene data show CDR1 as SGHNT and CDR2 as YENEEA. The CDR3 consists of 15 residues. The V and J ends lost 5 bases and 7 bases, in that order; junction bases with no gene match: 10. This sample was taken from a study of cytomegalovirus exposure and HLA in healthy donors. A multiplex PCR was run with 60 Vbeta primers and 13 Jbeta primers. Authors' analysis steps: Counted up in a later analysis, unique TCR beta chains came to about 80 million, with roughly 11 million shared. Assay: immunoSEQ multiplex PCR; the TCRdb copy retains only in-frame clones and omits some. The V and J calls and clone size were taken over from that table, and D and trimming were inferred from the DNA. In the table there are around 210,000 clones, roughly 73% of which are singletons. Study results and caveats: An analysis was carried out at a later point. It showed that HLA-associated TCR beta chains were more clonally expanded than equally common non-associated chains.

This sequence originates from a boy between 10 and 17 years old in good health and CMV-seronegative. The sequenced material came from PBMCs. J is TRBJ2-2 and V is TRBV11-3, with 7 positions matching TRBD2. The DNA of the CDR3 is TGTGCCAGCAGCCCCCGGCGGGAGTTTGACGGGGAGCTGTTTTTT. This gives the protein CASSPRREFDGELFF.